This T cell receptor beta chain originates from a study of blood T cells in healthy people across ages. Study-level background: T cells yielded about one barcoded beta molecule per two cells through template switching. Study-level findings and limits: Observed TCR beta diversity showed a strong correlation with the percentage of naive T cells as measured by flow cytometry. Naive CD4+ cells and diversity were both higher in long-lived donors than in aged donors.

This clonotype occurred many times. Its antigen is undetermined. The CDR3 spans 14 residues. The V gene lost 3 bases and the J gene lost 0 bases, with 9 bases spanning the gap. Germline lookup yields CDR1 SGHTA and CDR2 FQGNSA. PBMCs, at least 6 million per sample, were isolated. The second PCR ran 7 to 11 cycles with a sample-barcoded 5' primer and J-beta primers. One entry per CDR3 protein results from TCRdb running MiXCR on the 5' RACE reads. The sample contains around 1,700,000 distinct CDR3 sequences, 28% of which appear only once. The origin of this receptor is a woman younger than 45 in good health. The V and J genes are TRBV7-2 and TRBJ2-7, with D unresolved. Material for sequencing was blood. This CDR3 is CASSLWTYSYEQYF. CDR3 coding DNA: TGTGCCAGCAGCTTGTGGACCTACTCCTACGAGCAGTACTTC.